Given below is one T cell receptor (beta chain) in context. Its antigen is currently not known. No clone much larger than this one lies a single base away; base qualities are absent. This entry belongs to a study of shared clonotypes between healthy human individuals (dated by TCRdb to the early 2020s). About the investigation overall: The cohort included a few men and a couple of women between 18 and 49 years of age. For each donor, CD4 naive and CD4 memory were each given three plates, CD8 naive was given two plates, and CD8 memory was given one plate. The study deeply sequenced blood TCR repertoires of five healthy adults to estimate repertoire size and the extent of clonotype sharing between individuals. Different laboratories and diverse techniques were used to prepare libraries and sequence TCR repertoires, to increase sequencing depth and limit assay-specific biases. Between about 0.94 and 10 billion PBMCs per donor were obtained by leukapheresis.

Inclusive of the bounding cysteine and phenylalanine, the CDR3 is 20 residues long. Kept here is only the CDR3 DNA, which spans 60 bases and is read in frame from base 1. In the germline V gene, CDR1 corresponds to MNHNS and CDR2 to SASEGT. V is cut back by 0 bases and J by 5 bases, with 15 bases in the junction unmatched. Using the deep immunoSEQ assay, TCR CDR3 regions were amplified from genomic DNA by multiplex PCR. For each cell subset, the extracted genomic DNA was distributed evenly across all wells of several immunoSEQ 96-well plates, and each plate served as one replicate. For sorted subsets, 150 to 250 ng genomic DNA, equal to 30,000 to 35,000 T cell genomes, was loaded into each replicate PCR. Purified libraries were measured with a Qubit 3.0 fluorometer, size-checked on a Bioanalyzer 2100, and measured again with the KAPA Library Quantification kit. Every immunoSEQ 96-well plate was sequenced on a separate single-read 150-cycle Illumina NextSeq 550 flow cell. Per the source publication's procedure: Because the immunoSEQ output included only junctional sequences and no quality scores, the filtering could not be the same as the filtering used for full-length reads. Sequences were annotated with PyIR, a Python wrapper for IgBLAST v1.9, and V/J genes and CDR3 were assigned using IMGT germline references. Reads with weak V/J assignments (E-value above 1e-6), missing CDR3, stop codons, out-of-frame junctions, or ambiguous translated residues were removed. V3J clonotypes were defined as sequences sharing the same inferred V gene, J gene, and CDR3 amino acid sequence. Percentage overlap between repertoires was calculated by dividing the number of shared unique clonotypes by the size of the smaller repertoire. Richness of each repertoire was evaluated using RTK rarefaction, the Chao1 estimator, and Recon v2.1 estimates of unobserved clonotypes. Generation probabilities for all TCRbeta clonotypes obtained by the gDNA method from a few donors were computed using OLGA. Entries here come from immuneACCESS through TCRdb and include only in-frame sequences with V and J called. Some clones fail to appear in such tables; in the studies checked, an unresolved V gene covers under half of the shortfall, and the cause of the remainder is unknown. The V and J calls and clone size are taken from that table; D and trimming were inferred from the DNA. The table for this sample lists millions of clones; roughly 95% of them were counted only once. More than 0.95% of the sample lies in the top ten.

What the research found in general, with its limitations: Higher generation probabilities were observed for clonotypes shared by all four sorted-subset donors than for non-shared clonotypes. Only blood was sampled, and tissue TCR repertoires likely differ from those in blood. When several donors were compared, the shared fraction of clonotypes was around 5% for naive CD4, 3.5% to 4% for naive CD8, more than 2% for memory CD4, and roughly 0.43% for memory CD8. Estimated clonotype richness was generally larger for naive than for memory subsets. Because the study included a small number of donors, the genetic and exposure-history diversity represented was limited. Pairwise subsampling led to the expectation that sequencing depth would affect the degree of clonotype sharing among donors. Even with the large sequencing depth, rarefaction of the sorted-subset datasets indicated that sequencing was incomplete.

CD8 naive samples consisted of CD45RO-negative cells that were positively selected for CCR7, yielding a CD45RA+CCR7+ population without TemRA cells. Healthy HIV-negative adults with no recently reported acute infections or vaccinations were included as donors. Every donor was a Caucasian adult living in Nashville, Tennessee, USA. Blood was collected by leukapheresis, and PBMCs were isolated by Ficoll-Histopaque density gradient centrifugation and then cryopreserved in liquid nitrogen vapor phase. Analytical flow cytometry was used to check the purity and quantity of each magnetically sorted T cell population. Each sorted fraction had its genomic DNA isolated and then quantified by UV absorbance on a Nanodrop 2000c.

This sequence uses TRBV6-1 and TRBJ2-1, and TRBD2 aligns with 11 junction nucleotides. Material for sequencing was naive CD8+ T cells sorted from blood. The cell subset or site label of this sample denotes: CD45RA+CCR7+. This sequence was found in a man aged 18 to 30 in good health. The CDR3 in this case is CASSEATVGRGTSGHNEQFF. The sequenced DNA is TGTGCCAGCAGTGAAGCTACAGTGGGTCGCGGGACTAGCGGCCACAATGAGCAGTTCTTC.